This is a list of T cell receptor beta chains from one sample in a study of cytotoxic CD8 clonotypes in ibrutinib-treated CLL. Sequencing used immunoSEQ multiplex PCR; TCRdb keeps in-frame clones, though not all of them. The sample contains around 150,000 clones, 70% to 90% of which appear only once. Sequencing was performed on PBMCs, taken after 36 months of ibrutinib treatment. Receptors originate from a human donor with chronic lymphocytic leukemia. The CDR3 runs from the conserved cysteine through the conserved F or W. The D gene is left open where the match is weak. Rows may omit the clone size; those that give it use once, few, many or a size class.

V gene	J gene	D gene	clone size	CDR3 protein	CDR3 DNA
TRBV15	TRBJ2-3	TRBD1	once	CATSSRQGRNTQYF	TGTGCCACCAGCAGTAGACAGGGACGCAATACGCAGTATTTT
TRBV2	TRBJ2-7	.	.	CASSEVGSATYEQYF	TGTGCCAGCAGTGAAGTGGGGAGTGCTACCTACGAGCAGTACTTC
TRBV7-9	TRBJ2-7	.	.	CASSTSLGPRNEQYF	TGTGCCAGCAGCACTAGCTTGGGGCCGAGGAACGAGCAGTACTTC
TRBV7-9	TRBJ1-4	.	.	CASSFGKASFNEKLFF	TGTGCCAGCAGCTTCGGGAAAGCCAGTTTTAATGAAAAACTGTTTTTT
TRBV9	TRBJ2-3	TRBD2	.	CASSAGLAHADTQYF	TGTGCCAGCAGCGCGGGACTAGCGCACGCAGATACGCAGTATTTT
TRBV30	TRBJ1-2	.	.	CAWRTYGYTF	TGTGCCTGGAGGACTTATGGCTACACCTTC
TRBV15	TRBJ2-7	.	few	CATSRDSRGPSF	TGTGCCACCAGCAGAGATTCGAGGGGCCCTAGCTTC
TRBV29-1	TRBJ1-4	.	.	CSAGGGRWNEKLFF	TGCAGCGCGGGAGGTGGACGTTGGAATGAAAAACTGTTTTTT
TRBV18	TRBJ1-5	.	.	CASSPMEGPQHF	TGTGCCAGCTCACCCATGGAAGGGCCCCAGCATTTT
TRBV5-1	TRBJ2-3	.	.	CASSLVGGSTDTQYF	TGCGCCAGCAGCTTGGTAGGAGGGTCCACAGATACGCAGTATTTT
TRBV27	TRBJ2-4	TRBD1	.	CASSSSPLVTGIQYF	TGTGCCAGCAGTTCCTCCCCTCTGGTGACAGGGATTCAGTACTTC
TRBV4-1	TRBJ2-5	.	.	CASSPDRETQYF	TGCGCCAGCAGCCCCGATAGGGAGACCCAGTACTTC
TRBV30	TRBJ1-1	.	.	CAWAKGGNTEAFF	TGTGCCTGGGCTAAAGGGGGGAACACTGAAGCTTTCTTT
TRBV10-3	TRBJ1-2	.	.	CAIRGAGESSGYTF	TGTGCCATCAGAGGGGCGGGGGAATCAAGTGGCTACACCTTC
TRBV6-5	TRBJ2-1	.	once	CASSSVLGPSYNEQFF	TGTGCCAGCAGTTCAGTTTTAGGACCGTCCTACAATGAGCAGTTCTTC
TRBV10-3	TRBJ2-1	TRBD2	.	CAIRAVTSVASEQFF	TGTGCCATCAGGGCGGTAACTAGCGTCGCTAGTGAGCAGTTCTTC
TRBV9	TRBJ1-5	.	.	CASSVEAGNQPQHF	TGTGCCAGCAGCGTAGAGGCAGGCAATCAGCCCCAGCATTTT
TRBV21-1	TRBJ2-7	.	.	CASSTGGLSSYEQYF	TGTGCCAGCAGCACCGGGGGACTGAGCTCCTACGAGCAGTACTTC
TRBV6-6	TRBJ1-4	TRBD1	.	CASSSTGNNEKLFF	TGTGCCAGCAGTTCGACAGGGAATAATGAAAAACTGTTTTTT
TRBV14	TRBJ1-2	.	.	CASSQYPGKGYTF	TGTGCCAGCAGCCAATACCCAGGGAAAGGCTACACCTTC
TRBV20-1	TRBJ2-5	.	few	CSALDETQYF	TGCAGTGCCCTAGACGAGACCCAGTACTTC
TRBV30	TRBJ2-1	.	.	CAWSILSVNEQFF	TGTGCCTGGAGTATCCTTAGTGTCAATGAGCAGTTCTTC
TRBV6-5	TRBJ1-1	TRBD1	.	CASSYETGDSTEAFF	TGTGCCAGCAGTTACGAGACAGGGGACTCGACTGAAGCTTTCTTT
TRBV7-9	TRBJ2-5	.	.	CASSLFVGGETQYF	TGTGCCAGCAGCTTATTTGTGGGGGGTGAGACCCAGTACTTC
TRBV30	TRBJ2-3	.	.	CAWSRTDTQYF	TGTGCCTGGTCCAGGACAGATACGCAGTATTTT
TRBV23-1	TRBJ2-7	.	.	CASSQSPDSHEQYF	TGCGCCAGCAGTCAATCCCCGGACAGCCACGAGCAGTACTTC
TRBV4-1	TRBJ2-1	TRBD2	.	CASSQGVLAGGRDEQFF	TGCGCCAGCAGCCAAGGCGTCCTAGCGGGGGGGCGCGATGAGCAGTTCTTC
TRBV9	TRBJ2-1	TRBD2	.	CASSETSGRGNEQFF	TGTGCCAGCAGCGAAACTAGCGGGAGAGGCAATGAGCAGTTCTTC
TRBV6-1	TRBJ1-5	.	.	CASSEAPGKNQPQHF	TGTGCCAGCAGTGAAGCCCCAGGGAAGAACCAGCCCCAGCATTTT
TRBV10-1	TRBJ2-7	.	.	CASSEDRRIYEQYF	TGCGCCAGCAGTGAGGACAGGCGTATCTACGAGCAGTACTTC
TRBV19	TRBJ2-5	TRBD1	few	CASRTGVGETQYF	TGTGCCAGTAGGACAGGGGTGGGAGAGACCCAGTACTTC
TRBV7-9	TRBJ2-3	.	.	CASSPSASTDTQYF	TGTGCCAGCAGCCCGTCGGCTAGCACAGATACGCAGTATTTT
TRBV19	TRBJ2-1	.	.	CASSGVSYNEQFF	TGTGCCAGCTCGGGGGTCAGTTACAATGAGCAGTTCTTC
TRBV5-1	TRBJ2-4	TRBD1	.	CASSLAVGQLSGLAKNIQYF	TGCGCCAGCAGCTTGGCCGTGGGACAGCTATCCGGCTTAGCCAAAAACATTCAGTACTTC
TRBV6-6	TRBJ1-4	.	.	CASSYDAGVREKLFF	TGTGCCAGCAGTTACGACGCGGGAGTACGAGAAAAACTGTTTTTT
TRBV18	TRBJ2-2	.	.	CASSLAGATNTGELFF	TGTGCCAGCTCCCTAGCAGGGGCCACGAACACCGGGGAGCTGTTTTTT
TRBV30	TRBJ1-2	.	.	CAWSSAVGRYTF	TGTGCCTGGAGTTCGGCAGTCGGGCGCTACACCTTC
TRBV5-4	TRBJ1-1	.	.	CASSPGHLMNTEAFF	TGTGCCAGCAGCCCAGGACACCTCATGAACACTGAAGCTTTCTTT
TRBV6-1	TRBJ1-6	.	few	CASKVGSGGVSLHF	TGTGCCAGCAAAGTGGGCTCGGGAGGCGTTTCCCTCCACTTT